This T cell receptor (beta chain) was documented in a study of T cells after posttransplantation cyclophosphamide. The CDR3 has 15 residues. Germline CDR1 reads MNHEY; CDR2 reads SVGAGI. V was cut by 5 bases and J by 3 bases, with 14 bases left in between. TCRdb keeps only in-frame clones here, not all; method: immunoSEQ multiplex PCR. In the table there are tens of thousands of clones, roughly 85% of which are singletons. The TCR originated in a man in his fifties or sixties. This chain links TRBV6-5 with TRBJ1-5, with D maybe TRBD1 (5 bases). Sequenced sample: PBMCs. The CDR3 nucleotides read TGTGCCAGCAGTCCCCAGGGACTCTACAATCAGCCCCAGCATTTT. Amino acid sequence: CASSPQGLYNQPQHF.